Presented here are 11 T cell receptor beta chains from one specimen sequenced in a study of T cell responses to AZD1222 COVID-19 vaccine. TCRdb's copy holds only in-frame clones and misses some; the assay was immunoSEQ multiplex PCR. The data hold over 65,000 clones, with around nine tenths observed a single time. This specimen was peripheral blood, taken 28 days after the second AZD1222 dose. These receptors were obtained from an adult who received the AZD1222 COVID-19 vaccine.

The chain's CDR3 is CASSPKGDRSYEQYF. The CDR3, as DNA: TGTGCCAGCAGCCCCAAGGGGGACAGGTCCTACGAGCAGTACTTC. The V gene is TRBV14, the J gene TRBJ2-7; 8 positions match TRBD1. V shed 4 bases and J 1 base; nucleotides not matched to a gene: 6. This CDR3 comprises 15 residues. Germline V CDR1 and CDR2: SGHDN, FVKESK. The variable domain in full, with the rest retrieved from reference TRBV14 and TRBJ2-7, is EAGVTQFPSHSVIEKGQTVTLRCDPISGHDNLYWYRRVMGKEIKFLLHFVKESKQDESGMPNNRFLAERTGGTYSTLKVQPAELEDSGVYFCASSPKGDRSYEQYFGPGTRLTVT.

The rearrangement uses TRBV18 and TRBJ2-5; a weak D match, TRBD1 (7 bases). The germline V gene encodes CDR1 KGHSH and CDR2 LQKENI. Trimming stripped 1 base from V and 6 bases from J, with 15 bases between. The CDR3 is 15 amino acids. CDR3 region: CASSPQKGGGKTQYF. The CDR3 DNA reads TGTGCCAGCTCACCACAAAAAGGGGGCGGGAAGACCCAGTACTTC.

The genes are TRBV27 and TRBJ2-2; D is unresolved. Germline V CDR1 and CDR2: MNHEY, SMNVEV (reference sequence). The CDR3 contains 13 residues. The V and J ends lost 0 bases and 4 bases respectively, with 3 bases between them. CDR3 sequence reads: CASSLSATGELFF. CDR3 in DNA: TGTGCCAGCAGTTTATCAGCCACCGGGGAGCTGTTTTTT.

The chain has TRBV28 and TRBJ2-2; 7 nucleotides match TRBD2. Germline V gene lookup returns CDR1 MDHEN and CDR2 SYDVKM. V lost 7 bases to trimming and J lost 3 bases; unmatched junction nucleotides: 5. This CDR3 is 14 amino acids long. This CDR3 reads CASTSGGHTGELFF. The CDR3, as DNA: TGTGCCAGCACCTCGGGGGGTCACACCGGGGAGCTGTTTTTT.

The rearrangement joins TRBV6-5 to TRBJ2-7; TRBD1 is a possible D gene (6 bases). Trimming removed 0 bases from V and 0 bases from J, with 9 bases in between. The CDR3 has 15 amino acids. Per germline, CDR1 MNHEY and CDR2 SVGAGI. CDR3 bases: TGTGCCAGCAGTTACTCTAGGACAGCCTCCTACGAGCAGTACTTC. Residues: CASSYSRTASYEQYF.

CDR3 nucleotide sequence: TGTGCCAGCAGCCTACAGGGGGCCTCCGGTCAGCCCCAGCATTTT. This sequence encodes CASSLQGASGQPQHF. The V gene is TRBV2, the J gene TRBJ1-5; the match to TRBD1 covers 9 bases. The CDR3 sequence is 15 residues long. Per germline, CDR1 SNHLY and CDR2 FYNNEI. V lost 6 bases and J lost 6; bases outside the gene matches: 9.

The V gene is TRBV5-6, the J gene TRBJ1-4; possibly TRBD1 for D (5 bases). Trimming took 4 bases from V and 4 from J, leaving 17 bases between them. Germline V CDR1 and CDR2: SGHDT, YYEEEE. This CDR3 has 16 amino acids. The CDR3 nucleotides are TGTGCCAGCAGCGACTTGCCGGGACGGGATAATGAAAAACTGTTTTTT. This codes for CASSDLPGRDNEKLFF.

The J gene is TRBJ2-6, the V gene TRBV18; 12 bases are a match to TRBD2. V dropped 3 bases and J dropped 0; count of bases not matched to a gene: 6. Germline values: CDR1 KGHSH, CDR2 LQKENI. The CDR3 length is 19 residues. The CDR3 loop is CASSPTGLAGSSGANVLTF. CDR3 in DNA: TGTGCCAGCTCACCGACGGGACTAGCGGGTAGCTCTGGGGCCAACGTCCTGACTTTC. The variable domain in full, completed from reference TRBV18 and TRBJ2-6, reads NAGVMQNPRHLVRRRGQEARLRCSPMKGHSHVYWYRQLPEEGLKFMVYLQKENIIDESGMPKERFSAEFPKEGPSILRIQQVVRGDSAAYFCASSPTGLAGSSGANVLTFGAGSRLTVL.

This clone was detected once. The chain combines TRBV24-1 with TRBJ2-2; the D is unclear. Trimming left V 5 bases short and J 6 bases short, with 12 bases between. In germline, CDR1 is KGHDR, CDR2 SFDVKD. This CDR3 spans 14 amino acids. The CDR3 DNA reads as TGTGCCACCAGTGCCTCAAACCGGGCCGGGGAGCTGTTTTTT. Its protein is CATSASNRAGELFF.

This rearrangement joins TRBV28 to TRBJ1-3, with TRBD1 identical over 8 bases. Germline-derived CDR1 and CDR2 are MDHEN and SYDVKM. The CDR3 consists of 15 residues. Germline trimming cut 5 bases from V and 4 bases from J; bases unmatched to any gene: 7. CDR3 in DNA: TGTGCCAGCAGTACCCAGGGGGCGCAAGGAAACACCATATATTTT. This codes for CASSTQGAQGNTIYF.

This clone appeared a single time. This chain connects TRBV7-3 to TRBJ1-1; weak D call: TRBD1 (6 bases). The germline gives CDR1 SGHTA, CDR2 FQGTGA. The CDR3 totals 16 residues. The germline V and J ends were trimmed by 4 bases and 0 bases, with 15 bases remaining between them. CDR3 sequence (DNA): TGTGCCAGCAGCTCGAAAGGGGGTTCGTTGAACACTGAAGCTTTCTTT. This translates into CASSSKGGSLNTEAFF.